This T cell receptor beta chain was captured by sequencing in a study of Tregs in tolerant kidney transplant recipients. Study-wide results and limits: For some patients, primers changed over time, blocking nucleotide-level comparison. Few patients were studied, so findings need validation in larger groups.

As to this clone: The antigen is unknown.

The repertoire was sequenced with immunoSEQ multiplex PCR; TCRdb's copy has only in-frame clones and lacks some. The table shows 70,000 to 95,000 clones, with more than 85% occurring only once. In germline, CDR1 is MNHEY, CDR2 SMNVEV (reference sequence). CDR3 length: 14 residues. The V gene end was trimmed by 5 bases and the J gene end by 1 base; junction bases not matched to a gene: 4. This receptor was taken from a human donor who received a combined kidney and bone marrow transplant. The sample in question was Tregs from blood, obtained before the transplant. This chain links TRBV27 with TRBJ1-1, with 7 bases aligning to TRBD1. The CDR3 loop reads CASSPRDRNTEAFF. The CDR3 DNA reads TGTGCCAGCAGTCCCCGGGACAGGAACACTGAAGCTTTCTTT.